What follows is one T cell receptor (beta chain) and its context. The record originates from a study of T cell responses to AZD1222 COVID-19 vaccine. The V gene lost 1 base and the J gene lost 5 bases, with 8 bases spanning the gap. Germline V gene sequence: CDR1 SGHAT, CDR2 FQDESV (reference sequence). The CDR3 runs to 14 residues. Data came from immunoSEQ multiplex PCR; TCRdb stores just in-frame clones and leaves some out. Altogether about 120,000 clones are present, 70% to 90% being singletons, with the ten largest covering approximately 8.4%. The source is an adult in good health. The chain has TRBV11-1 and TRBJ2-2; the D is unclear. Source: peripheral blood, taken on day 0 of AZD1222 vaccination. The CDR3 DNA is TGTGCCAGCAGCTTAGTGGGGATTACCGGGGAGCTGTTTTTT. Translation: CASSLVGITGELFF.